A single sample is the source of the 14 T cell receptor beta chains below, sequenced in a study of blood T cell repertoires in COVID-19. Method: immunoSEQ multiplex PCR; TCRdb's copy keeps in-frame clones and lacks some. The repertoire includes 190,000 or so clones, about 90% of them detected once, and nearly 2.5% sits in the top ten. Specimen: peripheral blood. Source of these receptors: a man aged 35-49 years with active or convalescent COVID-19.

This chain links TRBV28 with TRBJ2-7, with 8 bases lining up with TRBD2. The CDR3 runs 13 residues. CDR1 is MDHEN, CDR2 SYDVKM, per germline. Germline trimming cut 3 bases from V and 7 bases from J; bases unmatched to any gene: 5. This chain's CDR3 is CASSFSGGDEQYF. CDR3 sequence (DNA): TGTGCCAGCAGTTTCAGCGGGGGTGATGAGCAGTACTTC.

V is TRBV12-2 and J is TRBJ1-1; TRBD1, the table's D call, was not compared with the DNA. TRBV12-2 is given as a pseudogene. This CDR3 region has 15 residues. The CDR3 region is CASRPGTKPNTEAFF. Written as DNA, the CDR3 is TGTGCAAGTCGCCCAGGTACAAAACCGAACACTGAAGCTTTCTTT.

The rearrangement links TRBV15 to TRBJ1-1; 9 positions match TRBD1. J gave up 1 base and V 9 bases, and 15 bases lay outside the gene matches. In germline, CDR1 is LNHNV, CDR2 YYDKDF (reference sequence). There are 17 residues in the CDR3. CDR3 loop: CATSWNRGLGSNTEAFF. CDR3 DNA: TGTGCCACGAGCTGGAACAGGGGGCTCGGGTCGAACACTGAAGCTTTCTTT.

V gene TRBV7-9 combines with J gene TRBJ2-2, with 9 bases that match TRBD1. Trimming removed 6 bases from V and 6 bases from J; junction bases left unmatched: 11. This CDR3 has 16 amino acids. Germline CDR1 and CDR2: SEHNR and FQNEAQ (reference sequence). The CDR3 here is CASRTGTGLGAGELFF. CDR3 coding DNA: TGTGCCAGCAGAACCGGGACAGGGTTAGGAGCCGGGGAGCTGTTTTTT.

The CDR3 is CASSYPYNRYYEQYF. DNA of the CDR3: TGTGCCAGCAGCTATCCCTATAACAGGTACTACGAGCAGTACTTC. This chain connects TRBV11-2 to TRBJ2-7, with a weak D call TRBD1 (5 bases). This CDR3 comprises 15 residues. V was cut by 4 bases and J by 3 bases, with 16 bases left in between. Germline-derived CDR1 and CDR2 are SGHAT and FQNNGV.

The rearrangement uses TRBV4-2 and TRBJ2-1; the D gene is possibly TRBD2 (7 bases). Trimming cost V 0 bases and J 7 bases, with 19 bases left between them. This CDR3 comprises 17 residues. CDR1 and CDR2 (germline): LGHNA, YNFKEQ. CDR3 residues: CASSQDPGGGAENEQFF. The CDR3, as DNA: TGTGCCAGCAGCCAAGATCCTGGAGGGGGGGCAGAGAATGAGCAGTTCTTC.

The CDR3 reads CASTPTGMYTQYF. The CDR3 DNA sequence: TGTGCCAGCACCCCGACGGGGATGTATACGCAGTATTTT. The chain recombines TRBV6-6 with TRBJ2-3; D may be TRBD2 (5 bases). CDR3 length: 13 residues. Trimming took 7 bases from V and 7 from J, leaving 15 bases between them. Germline CDR1 is MNHNY and CDR2 is SVGAGI (reference sequence).

The chain couples TRBV1 to TRBJ1-1; the table's D call of TRBD1 was not tested on the DNA. TRBV1 is listed as a pseudogene. CDR3 length: 14 residues. The CDR3: CTSSQGDMNTEAFF. CDR3 in DNA: TGCACCAGCAGCCAGGGGGACATGAACACTGAAGCTTTCTTT.

This chain joins TRBV6-5 and TRBJ2-1; tentatively, D is TRBD2 (6 bases). The CDR3 is 14 residues long. Trimming cost V 6 bases and J 2 bases, with 11 bases left between them. Looked up from germline, CDR1 is MNHEY and CDR2 is SVGAGI. CDR3 protein: CASSQGLTYNEQFF. Written as DNA, the CDR3 is TGTGCCAGCAGCCAGGGACTCACCTACAATGAGCAGTTCTTC.

The chain couples TRBV7-3 to TRBJ1-1, with 8 bases that match TRBD1. Germline CDR1 and CDR2: SGHTA and FQGTGA. The V gene end was trimmed by 6 bases and the J gene end by 3 bases; junction bases not matched to a gene: 3. CDR3 length: 13 residues. The CDR3 loop is CASRGQVDTEAFF. The CDR3 bases are TGTGCCAGCAGGGGACAGGTGGACACTGAAGCTTTCTTT. The variable domain in full, completed from reference TRBV7-3 and TRBJ1-1, reads GAGVSQTPSNKVTEKGKYVELRCDPISGHTALYWYRQSLGQGPEFLIYFQGTGAADDSGLPNDRFFAVRPEGSVSTLKIQRTERGDSAVYLCASRGQVDTEAFFGQGTRLTVV.

The J gene is TRBJ1-2, the V gene TRBV6-2 or TRBV6-3, with D possibly matching TRBD1 (5 bases). The CDR3 length is 12 residues. The V and J ends lost 5 bases and 5 bases respectively, with 9 bases between them. Germline assignment: CDR1 MNHEY and CDR2 SVGEGT. The CDR3 reads CASSIQEYGYTF. CDR3 coding DNA: TGTGCCAGCAGTATACAGGAGTATGGCTACACCTTC.

The V and J genes are TRBV4-1 and TRBJ1-2; maybe TRBD1 (6 bases). V lost 1 base to trimming and J lost 8 bases, with 23 bases between them. Germline V gene sequence: CDR1 MGHRA, CDR2 YSYEKL. There are 17 residues in the CDR3. Here the CDR3 reads CASSQAAGTSLSLGYTF. CDR3 nucleotide sequence: TGCGCCAGCAGCCAAGCCGCCGGGACATCTCTTTCCTTGGGCTACACCTTC.

This clone was recorded once. V and J are TRBV7-9 and TRBJ2-7, with TRBD1 matching 7 bases. Losses at the gene ends were 1 base for V and 2 bases for J; bases not matched to a gene: 5. The CDR3 extends over 15 amino acids. The germline V gene encodes CDR1 SEHNR and CDR2 FQNEAQ (reference sequence). The CDR3 sequence is CASSLGQGHTYEQYF. The CDR3 nucleotides read TGTGCCAGCAGCTTAGGACAGGGACATACCTACGAGCAGTACTTC.

The chain carries TRBV19 and TRBJ1-5; 8 bases are a match to TRBD1. This CDR3 spans 16 amino acids. Germline V gene sequence: CDR1 LNHDA, CDR2 SQIVND (reference sequence). V shed 8 bases, J shed 3 bases, and the junction held 12 bases outside the gene matches. The CDR3 loop is CASGTMDRAINQPQHF. In DNA form, the CDR3 reads TGTGCCAGTGGAACAATGGACAGGGCTATCAATCAGCCCCAGCATTTT. Complete variable domain (other parts from reference TRBV19 and TRBJ1-5): DGGITQSPKYLFRKEGQNVTLSCEQNLNHDAMYWYRQDPGQGLRLIYYSQIVNDFQKGDIAEGYSVSREKKESFPLTVTSAQKNPTAFYLCASGTMDRAINQPQHFGDGTRLSIL.